The clone carrying this T cell receptor (beta chain) was recorded a few times. No antigen is known for it. CD45RO/CCR7/CD25/CD127/CD95/CD27 sorting isolated CD4+ naive, central memory, regulatory and stem cell-like memory cells. The ends were cut back, 3 bases at V and 5 bases at J, with 10 bases in the middle. The germline V gene has CDR1 KGHSH and CDR2 LQKENI. The CDR3 runs to 13 residues. This entry belongs to a study of beta chain features in type 1 diabetes. Study-level information: Patient and healthy donor groups were alike in age, gender and cell yields.

Sequenced material consisted of expressed TCRB transcripts (all of the isolated RNA was reverse transcribed). Sequencing used immunoSEQ multiplex PCR; TCRdb keeps in-frame clones, though not all of them. Seen here are around 130,000 clones, approximately 10% observed once, and the top ten hold approximately 0.7%. Whole-study results and caveats: TCRB CDR3s were moderately but significantly shorter in Type 1 diabetes patients in all four CD4+ subsets.

The TCR was taken from a young man with type 1 diabetes. The chain recombines TRBV18 with TRBJ1-1; tentatively, D is TRBD1 (5 bases). The sample was central memory CD4+ T cells from blood. The CDR3 region is CASSPSGGTEAFF. CDR3 nucleotide sequence: TGTGCCAGCTCACCCTCGGGGGGAACTGAAGCTTTCTTT.